This T cell receptor (beta chain) was obtained from a study of radiotherapy plus CTLA-4 blockade in lung cancer. With V trimmed by 5 bases and J by 3 bases, 0 bases remained unmatched. Germline CDR1 reads MRHNA; CDR2 reads SNTAGT. The CDR3 runs to 13 residues. Clones were read by immunoSEQ multiplex PCR, and TCRdb kept only the in-frame ones, dropping some. The sample carries around 37,000 clones, over 70% recorded once. Focal radiation plus CTLA-4 blockade with ipilimumab was given to patients with chemo-refractory metastatic non-small-cell lung cancer. Only one count was recorded for this clone. Source: peripheral blood, taken from a patient treated with radiotherapy plus ipilimumab. The chain recombines TRBV6-4 with TRBJ2-2; TRBD2 matches at 7 bases. The TCR was taken from a human donor with non-small cell lung cancer that progressed on radiotherapy plus ipilimumab. CDR3 residues: CASSSGDTGELFF. DNA of the CDR3: TGTGCCAGCAGTAGCGGGGACACCGGGGAGCTGTTTTTT.